Following are 27 T cell receptor beta chains from one sample sequenced in a study of blood T cell repertoires in COVID-19 (dated by TCRdb to the early 2020s). Receptors were amplified or captured by the immunoSEQ multiplex PCR assay. Here the immuneACCESS table is served through TCRdb, limited to in-frame sequences with V and J called. Missing clones are a known gap in these copies; in checked studies unresolved V genes cover under half, and the rest lacks a known reason. This sample lists 150,000 to 200,000 clones; 80% were detected once. The top ten constitute around an eighth of the sample. The sample comprised PBMCs or T cells enriched from blood (not recorded which). These receptors came from a man in his 60s who had been exposed to COVID-19.

V usage is TRBV19 and J usage is TRBJ2-1; the D is unclear. The V and J ends lost 1 base and 4 bases respectively, with 20 bases between them. This CDR3 comprises 18 residues. Germline CDR1 is LNHDA and CDR2 is SQIVND (reference sequence). In nucleotides, the CDR3 is TGTGCCAGTAGTATAGCGCCCGTGGGCTTCCCTCGATACAATGAGCAGTTCTTC. The encoded protein is CASSIAPVGFPRYNEQFF. The variable domain in full, with the rest retrieved from reference TRBV19 and TRBJ2-1, is DGGITQSPKYLFRKEGQNVTLSCEQNLNHDAMYWYRQDPGQGLRLIYYSQIVNDFQKGDIAEGYSVSREKKESFPLTVTSAQKNPTAFYLCASSIAPVGFPRYNEQFFGPGTRLTVL.

This chain uses TRBV9 with TRBJ1-6; TRBD1 matches 7 bases. CDR1 and CDR2 (germline): SGDLS, YYNGEE. CDR3 length equals 16 residues. V gave up 2 bases and J gave up 9 bases; unmatched junction bases: 11. The DNA for the CDR3 is TGTGCCAGCAGCGTTGCACCGGGACAGCTGAGTTCACCCCTCCACTTT. It codes for CASSVAPGQLSSPLHF.

V usage is TRBV30 and J usage is TRBJ1-2; D not resolved. V lost 0 bases to trimming and J lost 3 bases, with 8 bases between them. CDR3 length equals 13 residues. Germline CDR1 and CDR2: GTSNPN and SVGIG (reference sequence). As DNA, the CDR3 is TGTGCCTGGAGTGTACATTTCGACTATGGCTACACCTTC. As protein: CAWSVHFDYGYTF.

This clone appeared once. The chain is built from TRBV28 and TRBJ1-5; D might be TRBD1 (6 bases). CDR3 length: 13 residues. V shed 7 bases and J shed 9 bases, with 16 bases lying between them. Germline-derived CDR1 and CDR2 are MDHEN and SYDVKM. The CDR3 bases are TGTGCCAGCACCCGGGGGGCGGTAAGGCCCCAGCATTTT. Amino acid sequence: CASTRGAVRPQHF. Variable domain in full (rest from reference TRBV28 and TRBJ1-5): DVKVTQSSRYLVKRTGEKVFLECVQDMDHENMFWYRQDPGLGLRLIYFSYDVKMKEKGDIPEGYSVSREKKERFSLILESASTNQTSMYLCASTRGAVRPQHFGDGTRLSIL.

The chain has TRBV5-6 and TRBJ1-1, with D maybe TRBD1 (5 bases). V was cut by 0 bases and J by 0 bases, with 15 bases left in between. CDR3 length equals 17 residues. The germline V gene encodes CDR1 SGHDT and CDR2 YYEEEE. CDR3 sequence reads: CASSLAREVGMNTEAFF. As DNA, the CDR3 is TGTGCCAGCAGCTTGGCCAGGGAAGTGGGGATGAACACTGAAGCTTTCTTT.

V is TRBV30 and J is TRBJ1-4; D gene uncertain. The V and J ends lost 2 bases and 8 bases respectively, with 12 bases between them. The CDR3 has 13 residues. From germline, CDR1 is GTSNPN and CDR2 SVGIG (reference sequence). The CDR3 DNA reads as TGTGCCTGGAGTCCGGGATACCCCGAAAAACTGTTTTTT. Its protein is CAWSPGYPEKLFF.

CDR3 sequence: CASSLALQSSGNEQFF. CDR3 sequence (DNA): TGTGCCAGCAGCTTAGCGCTACAGTCCTCCGGCAATGAGCAGTTCTTC. The genes are TRBV7-9 and TRBJ2-1; the D is unclear. Per the germline V gene, CDR1 is SEHNR and CDR2 is FQNEAQ (reference sequence). V was clipped by 0 bases and J by 6 bases, with 15 bases between them. The CDR3 is 16 residues long.

The gene calls are TRBV19 and TRBJ2-2; 8 bases fit TRBD1. The V gene end was trimmed by 5 bases and the J gene end by 3 bases; junction bases not matched to a gene: 5. Germline V lookup: CDR1 LNHDA, CDR2 SQIVND (reference sequence). The CDR3 spans 15 residues. CDR3 nucleotides: TGTGCCAGTAGTGTGACAGGGGCGGACACCGGGGAGCTGTTTTTT. This gives the protein CASSVTGADTGELFF.

The rearrangement links TRBV25-1 to TRBJ2-3, with TRBD2 as a possible D gene (5 bases). Germline-derived CDR1 and CDR2 are MGHDK and SYGVNS. The CDR3 totals 16 residues. Trimming cost V 5 bases and J 4 bases, with 19 bases left between them. The CDR3 sequence is CASSLGLSRVADTQYF. Written as DNA, the CDR3 is TGTGCCAGCAGTCTCGGCCTGTCGCGGGTGGCAGATACGCAGTATTTT. Based on the CDR3 plus reference TRBV25-1 and TRBJ2-3, the full variable domain is EADIYQTPRYLVIGTGKKITLECSQTMGHDKMYWYQQDPGMELHLIHYSYGVNSTEKGDLSSESTVSRIRTEHFPLTLESARPSHTSQYLCASSLGLSRVADTQYFGPGTRLTVL.

This chain connects TRBV6-5 to TRBJ1-2; no firm D call. The germline gives CDR1 MNHEY, CDR2 SVGAGI. V shed 6 bases and J shed 0 bases, with 8 bases lying between them. The CDR3 is 13 residues long. The CDR3, as DNA: TGTGCCAGCAGCCCGGGATCTAACTATGGCTACACCTTC. Residues: CASSPGSNYGYTF.

The J gene is TRBJ1-5, the V gene TRBV19; a weak D match, TRBD1 (6 bases). The CDR3 has 15 amino acids. Looked up from germline, CDR1 is LNHDA and CDR2 is SQIVND (reference sequence). Trimming shortened V by 1 base and J by 7 bases, and 14 bases separated the two germline ends. CDR3 in DNA: TGTGCCAGTAGTATAGGGACCGAGGGGACACAGCCCCAGCATTTT. Protein product: CASSIGTEGTQPQHF.

The V gene is TRBV3-1 (or the pseudogene TRBV3-2), the J gene TRBJ2-7, with 14 bases aligning to TRBD2. V lost 0 bases and J lost 3; bases outside the gene matches: 7. In germline, CDR1 is LGHDT, CDR2 YNNKEL (reference sequence). The CDR3 runs to 18 residues. CDR3 region: CASSQERGLAGAYYEQYF. Here the CDR3 DNA reads TGTGCCAGCAGCCAAGAGAGGGGACTAGCGGGAGCTTACTACGAGCAGTACTTC.

This clone was found a few times. This rearrangement joins TRBV5-4 to TRBJ1-2, with TRBD1 identical over 8 bases. The ends lost 2 bases at V and 3 bases at J; junction bases unmatched: 3. The CDR3 loop spans 14 amino acids. From germline, CDR1 is SGHNT and CDR2 YYREEE (reference sequence). CDR3 sequence reads: CASSFDRGDYGYTF. CDR3 coding DNA: TGTGCCAGCAGCTTCGACAGGGGAGACTATGGCTACACCTTC. The whole variable domain, filled in from reference TRBV5-4 and TRBJ1-2, reads ETGVTQSPTHLIKTRGQQVTLRCSSQSGHNTVSWYQQALGQGPQFIFQYYREEENGRGNFPPRFSGLQFPNYSSELNVNALELDDSALYLCASSFDRGDYGYTFGSGTRLTVV.

The chain carries TRBV24-1 and TRBJ2-3, with a possible D match to TRBD1 (7 bases). Germline V gives CDR1 KGHDR, CDR2 SFDVKD. The V gene lost 3 bases and the J gene lost 5 bases, with 14 bases spanning the gap. The CDR3 sequence is 15 residues long. The CDR3 spells CATSDAQGRIDTQYF. Written as DNA, the CDR3 is TGTGCCACCAGTGATGCACAGGGGAGGATAGATACGCAGTATTTT.

The chain uses TRBV7-2 and TRBJ2-3; a weak D match, TRBD1 (6 bases). This CDR3 is 15 amino acids long. Germline V gene data show CDR1 as SGHTA and CDR2 as FQGNSA. V was clipped by 1 base and J by 2 bases, with 10 bases between them. CDR3 nucleotides: TGTGCCAGCAGCTTAGTTTACAGGGTCACAGATACGCAGTATTTT. It yields the protein CASSLVYRVTDTQYF.

This clone was seen only a few times. This sequence joins TRBV11-3 and TRBJ2-1; D possibly corresponds to TRBD1 (5 bases). V was cut by 5 bases and J by 9 bases, with 14 bases left in between. This CDR3 has 13 amino acids. Germline V lookup: CDR1 SGHNT, CDR2 YENEEA. The CDR3 DNA reads as TGTGCCAGCAGCCCTTATGGGCAGGGTGAGCAGTTCTTC. Protein sequence: CASSPYGQGEQFF. The full variable domain, rest sourced from reference TRBV11-3 and TRBJ2-1, is EAGVVQSPRYKIIEKKQPVAFWCNPISGHNTLYWYLQNLGQGPELLIRYENEEAVDDSQLPKDRFSAERLKGVDSTLKIQPAELGDSAVYLCASSPYGQGEQFFGPGTRLTVL.

The chain uses TRBV21-1 and TRBJ1-5; the table's D call of TRBD1 was not tested on the DNA. TRBV21-1 is a pseudogene. The CDR3 is made up of 16 amino acids. Here the CDR3 reads CASLDTPVPSNQPQHF. In DNA, the CDR3 is TGTGCCAGCCTGGACACGCCAGTCCCTAGCAATCAGCCCCAGCATTTT.

The J gene is TRBJ1-2, the V gene TRBV11-3; the D gene is possibly TRBD1 (6 bases). CDR3 length: 13 residues. V gave up 6 bases and J gave up 4 bases, with 12 bases separating them. From germline, CDR1 is SGHNT and CDR2 YENEEA. The CDR3 sequence is CASRPTGSYGYTF. For the CDR3, the DNA is TGTGCCAGCAGGCCTACAGGGTCCTATGGCTACACCTTC. Full variable domain (rest looked up from reference TRBV11-3 and TRBJ1-2): EAGVVQSPRYKIIEKKQPVAFWCNPISGHNTLYWYLQNLGQGPELLIRYENEEAVDDSQLPKDRFSAERLKGVDSTLKIQPAELGDSAVYLCASRPTGSYGYTFGSGTRLTVV.

The rearrangement uses TRBV4-3 and TRBJ2-3; D possibly corresponds to TRBD2 (5 bases). Trimming pared 1 base from V and 5 bases from J, leaving 13 bases between. The CDR3 extends over 15 amino acids. Germline V CDR1 and CDR2: LGHNA, YSLEER. The CDR3 nucleotides are TGCGCCAGCAGCCAAGTTGCGGGCCGAATAGATACGCAGTATTTT. Translation gives CASSQVAGRIDTQYF.

The rearrangement joins TRBV24-1 to TRBJ1-2, with D unresolved. Germline V gene sequence: CDR1 KGHDR, CDR2 SFDVKD. CDR3 size: 14 residues. Trimming removed 5 bases from V and 5 bases from J, with 14 bases in between. DNA of the CDR3: TGTGCCACCAGTGCCCCGGGATCCATTTATGGCTACACCTTC. Protein sequence: CATSAPGSIYGYTF.

The chain links TRBV5-6 to TRBJ2-3; a weak D match, TRBD2 (6 bases). Germline assignment: CDR1 SGHDT and CDR2 YYEEEE. Trimming pared 4 bases from V and 4 bases from J, leaving 19 bases between. The CDR3 is 16 residues long. Here the CDR3 DNA reads TGTGCCAGCAGCGACGGGACTTTCCCGCAGGCAGATACGCAGTATTTT. Translating it yields CASSDGTFPQADTQYF.

Turning to this clone: Other nucleotide sequences from this sample produce the same CDR3. The CDR3 nucleotides are TGCAGCGTCGGGACTAGCGGGAGCTCCTACAATGAGCAGTTCTTC. Its translation: CSVGTSGSSYNEQFF. The J gene is TRBJ2-1, the V gene TRBV29-1; 14 bases are shared with TRBD2. The CDR3 has 15 amino acids. CDR1 and CDR2 (germline): SQVTM, ANQGSEA. With 6 bases clipped from V and 0 bases from J, the junction kept 1 base outside the gene matches.

V usage is TRBV29-1 and J usage is TRBJ2-3; TRBD2 aligns across 8 bases. The CDR3 covers 13 residues. Germline V CDR1 and CDR2: SQVTM, ANQGSEA. Unmatched junction bases numbered 4, after V lost 4 bases and J lost 4 bases. CDR3 amino acids: CSVGDGRADTQYF. DNA of the CDR3: TGCAGCGTTGGAGACGGGAGGGCAGATACGCAGTATTTT.

This clone was seen a handful of times. The chain is built from TRBV7-9 and TRBJ1-1; D is uncertain. The germline V and J ends were trimmed by 5 bases and 5 bases, with 21 bases remaining between them. Germline V gene lookup returns CDR1 SEHNR and CDR2 FQNEAQ (reference sequence). This CDR3 comprises 16 residues. For the CDR3, the DNA is TGTGCCAGCAGCCCCCCAGGACTCCAAATGCGGACTGAAGCTTTCTTT. The encoded protein is CASSPPGLQMRTEAFF. Using reference TRBV7-9 and TRBJ1-1 for the parts outside the CDR3, the full variable domain is DTGVSQNPRHKITKRGQNVTFRCDPISEHNRLYWYRQTLGQGPEFLTYFQNEAQLEKSRLLSDRFSAERPKGSFSTLEIQRTEQGDSAMYLCASSPPGLQMRTEAFFGQGTRLTVV.

The genes are TRBV3-1 (or the pseudogene TRBV3-2) and TRBJ1-2, with D tentatively TRBD1 (5 bases). CDR1 LGHDT and CDR2 YNNKEL come from the germline V gene (reference sequence). The CDR3 is 17 amino acids. V shed 0 bases and J shed 2 bases, with 16 bases lying between them. The CDR3, as DNA: TGTGCCAGCAGCCAAGATCGGGGGAGGGTAGAAAACTATGGCTACACCTTC. Translating it yields CASSQDRGRVENYGYTF.

The rearrangement links TRBV9 to TRBJ1-1; 7 bases match TRBD1. After removal of 4 bases from V and 4 bases from J, the junction contained 7 bases not matched to a gene. The CDR3 is 14 residues long. The germline gives CDR1 SGDLS, CDR2 YYNGEE. CDR3 sequence: CASSKRDSSTEAFF. DNA for the CDR3: TGTGCCAGCAGCAAACGGGACAGTAGCACTGAAGCTTTCTTT.

The rearrangement uses TRBV24-1 and TRBJ1-5; 9 bases are a match to TRBD1. The junction had 0 bases not matched to a gene; V was cut back by 5 bases and J by 2 bases. This CDR3 has 14 amino acids. The germline V gene has CDR1 KGHDR and CDR2 SFDVKD. The CDR3 is CATSGDRGNQPQHF. The CDR3 bases are TGTGCCACCAGTGGGGACAGGGGCAATCAGCCCCAGCATTTT.